This paragraph reports one T cell receptor beta chain. Measured with immunoSEQ multiplex PCR; TCRdb has only the in-frame clones, and not every one. The table has around 150,000 clones, approximately 90% seen once; the top ten hold less than 2%. This sample is drawn from a study of T cell responses to AZD1222 COVID-19 vaccine. The V end lost 6 bases, the J end lost 10 bases, and 13 bases lay between the germline ends. In germline, CDR1 is SNHLY, CDR2 FYNNEI. The CDR3 runs to 13 residues. This receptor was identified in an adult who received the AZD1222 COVID-19 vaccine. The chain employs TRBV2 and TRBJ1-6; no firm D call. Here the sequenced sample was peripheral blood, taken 28 days after the second AZD1222 dose. CDR3 DNA: TGTGCCAGCAGCCCGGCCGGACGGTCACCCCTCCACTTT. The encoded protein is CASSPAGRSPLHF.